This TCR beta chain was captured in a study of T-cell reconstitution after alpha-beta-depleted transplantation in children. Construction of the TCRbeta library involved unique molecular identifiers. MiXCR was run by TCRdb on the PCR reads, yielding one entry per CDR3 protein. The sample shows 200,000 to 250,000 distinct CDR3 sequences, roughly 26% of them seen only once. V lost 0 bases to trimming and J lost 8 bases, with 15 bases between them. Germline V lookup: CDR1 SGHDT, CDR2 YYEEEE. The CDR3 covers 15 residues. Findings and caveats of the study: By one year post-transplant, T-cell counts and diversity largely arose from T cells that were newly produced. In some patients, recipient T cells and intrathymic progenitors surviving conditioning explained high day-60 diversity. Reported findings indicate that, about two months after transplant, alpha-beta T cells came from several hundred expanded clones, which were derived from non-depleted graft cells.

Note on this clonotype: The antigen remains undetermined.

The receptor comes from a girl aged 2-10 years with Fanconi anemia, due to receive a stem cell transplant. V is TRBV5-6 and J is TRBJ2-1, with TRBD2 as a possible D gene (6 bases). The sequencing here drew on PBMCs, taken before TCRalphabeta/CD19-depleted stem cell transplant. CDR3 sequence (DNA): TGTGCCAGCAGCTTGGGGCTAGCGCTGGTTCATGAGCAGTTCTTC. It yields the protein CASSLGLALVHEQFF.